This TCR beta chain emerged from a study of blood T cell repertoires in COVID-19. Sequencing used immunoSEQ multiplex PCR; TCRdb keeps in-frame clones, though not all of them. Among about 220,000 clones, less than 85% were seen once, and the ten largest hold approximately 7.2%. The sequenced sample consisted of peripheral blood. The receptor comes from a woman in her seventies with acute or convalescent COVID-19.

CDR3 region: CASTLSRGSPNSPLHF. The CDR3 DNA reads TGTGCCAGCACCCTAAGTAGGGGATCCCCTAATTCACCCCTCCACTTT. The chain joins TRBV2 to TRBJ1-6; a weak D match, TRBD1 (5 bases). The ends were cut back, 7 bases at V and 6 bases at J, with 19 bases in the middle. The V gene's germline CDR1 is SNHLY and CDR2 FYNNEI. The CDR3 sequence is 16 residues long.